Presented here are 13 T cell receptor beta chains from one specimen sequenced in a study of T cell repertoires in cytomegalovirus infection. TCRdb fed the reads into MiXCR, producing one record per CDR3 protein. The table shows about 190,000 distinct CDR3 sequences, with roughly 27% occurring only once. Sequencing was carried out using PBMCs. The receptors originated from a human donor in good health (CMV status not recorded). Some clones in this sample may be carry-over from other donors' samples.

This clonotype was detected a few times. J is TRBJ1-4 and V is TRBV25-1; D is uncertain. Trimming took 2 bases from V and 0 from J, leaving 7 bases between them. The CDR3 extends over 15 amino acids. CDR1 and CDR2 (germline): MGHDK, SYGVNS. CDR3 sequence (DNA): TGTGCCAGCAGTGAACTTACCTCAACTAATGAAAAACTGTTTTTT. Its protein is CASSELTSTNEKLFF.

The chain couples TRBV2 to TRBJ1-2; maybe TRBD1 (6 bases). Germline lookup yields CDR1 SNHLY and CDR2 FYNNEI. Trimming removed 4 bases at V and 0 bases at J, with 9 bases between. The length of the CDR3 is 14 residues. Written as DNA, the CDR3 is TGTGCCAGCAGTGGTTGGGACACTAACTATGGCTACACCTTC. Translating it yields CASSGWDTNYGYTF. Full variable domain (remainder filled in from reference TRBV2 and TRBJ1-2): EPEVTQTPSHQVTQMGQEVILRCVPISNHLYFYWYRQILGQKVEFLVSFYNNEISEKSEIFDDQFSVERPDGSNFTLKIRSTKLEDSAMYFCASSGWDTNYGYTFGSGTRLTVV.

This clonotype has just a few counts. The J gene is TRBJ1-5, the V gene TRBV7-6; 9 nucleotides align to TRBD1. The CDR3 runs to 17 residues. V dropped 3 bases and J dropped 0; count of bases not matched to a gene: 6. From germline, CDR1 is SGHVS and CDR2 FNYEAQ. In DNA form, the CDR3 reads TGTGCCAGCAGCTTGGGGACAGGGCCTTATAGCAATCAGCCCCAGCATTTT. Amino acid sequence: CASSLGTGPYSNQPQHF.

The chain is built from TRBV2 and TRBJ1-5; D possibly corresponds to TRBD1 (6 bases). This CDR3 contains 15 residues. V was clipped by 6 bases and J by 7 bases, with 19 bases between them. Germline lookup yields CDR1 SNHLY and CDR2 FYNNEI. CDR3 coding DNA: TGTGCCAGCAGAAAACTTACAGGGTCGGGACAGCCCCAGCATTTT. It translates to CASRKLTGSGQPQHF.

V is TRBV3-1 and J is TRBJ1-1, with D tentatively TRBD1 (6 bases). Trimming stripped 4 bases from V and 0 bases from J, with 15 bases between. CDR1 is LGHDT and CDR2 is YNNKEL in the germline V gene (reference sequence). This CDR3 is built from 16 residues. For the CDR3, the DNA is TGTGCCAGCAGCCCCCGATGGGGGCCCTTGAACACTGAAGCTTTCTTT. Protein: CASSPRWGPLNTEAFF. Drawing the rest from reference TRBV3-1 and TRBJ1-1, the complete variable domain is DTAVSQTPKYLVTQMGNDKSIKCEQNLGHDTMYWYKQDSKKFLKIMFSYNNKELIINETVPNRFSPKSPDKAHLNLHINSLELGDSAVYFCASSPRWGPLNTEAFFGQGTRLTVV.

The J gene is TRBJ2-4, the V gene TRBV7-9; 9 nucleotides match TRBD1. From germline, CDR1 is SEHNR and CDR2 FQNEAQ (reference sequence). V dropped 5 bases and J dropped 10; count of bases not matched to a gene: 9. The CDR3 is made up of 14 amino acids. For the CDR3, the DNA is TGTGCCAGCAGCGCCTCCGGGACAGGGCCTATTCAGTACTTC. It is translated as CASSASGTGPIQYF.

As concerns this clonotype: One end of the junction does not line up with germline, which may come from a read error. CDR3: CASSLATGTETQHQHF. CDR3 coding DNA: TGTGCCAGCAGCTTAGCCACCGGGACAGAGACTCAGCACCAGCATTTT. The chain employs TRBV7-2 and TRBJ1-5; 7 nucleotides align to TRBD1. CDR3 length: 16 residues. Germline V lookup: CDR1 SGHTA, CDR2 FQGNSA. Full variable domain (outside the CDR3, taken from reference TRBV7-2 and TRBJ1-5): GAGVSQSPSNKVTEKGKDVELRCDPISGHTALYWYRQSLGQGLEFLIYFQGNSAPDKSGLPSDRFSAERTGGSVSTLTIQRTQQEDSAVYLCASSLATGTETQHQHFGDGTRLSIL.

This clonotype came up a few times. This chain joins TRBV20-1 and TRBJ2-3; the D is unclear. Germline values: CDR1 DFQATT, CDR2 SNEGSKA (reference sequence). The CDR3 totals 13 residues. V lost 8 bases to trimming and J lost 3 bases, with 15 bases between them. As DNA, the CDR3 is TGCAGTTCCCCTAATAGGGCTACAGATACGCAGTATTTT. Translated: CSSPNRATDTQYF.

The DNA of the CDR3 is TGTGCCAGCAGCTTAATTGGGACCCAGTACTTC. It translates to CASSLIGTQYF. The chain is built from TRBV7-2 and TRBJ2-5; D gene ambiguous. Germline V CDR1 and CDR2: SGHTA, FQGNSA. The CDR3 totals 11 residues. The V end lost 2 bases, the J end lost 7 bases, and 5 bases lay between the germline ends.

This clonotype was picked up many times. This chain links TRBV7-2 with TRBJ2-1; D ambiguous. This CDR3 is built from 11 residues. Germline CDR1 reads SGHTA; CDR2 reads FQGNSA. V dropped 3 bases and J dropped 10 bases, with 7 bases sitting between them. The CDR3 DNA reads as TGTGCCAGCAGCTTGCAGGAAGAGCAGTTCTTC. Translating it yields CASSLQEEQFF.

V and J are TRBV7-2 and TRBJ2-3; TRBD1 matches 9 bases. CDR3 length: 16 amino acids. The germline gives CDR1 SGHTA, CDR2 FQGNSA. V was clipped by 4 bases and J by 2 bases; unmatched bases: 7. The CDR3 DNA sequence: TGTGCCAGCAGCTCCTGGACAGGGGCCCCCACAGATACGCAGTATTTT. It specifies CASSSWTGAPTDTQYF.

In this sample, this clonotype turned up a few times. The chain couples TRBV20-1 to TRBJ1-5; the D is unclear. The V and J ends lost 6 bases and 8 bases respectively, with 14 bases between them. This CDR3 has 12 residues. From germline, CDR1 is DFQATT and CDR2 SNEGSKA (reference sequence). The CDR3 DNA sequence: TGCAGTGCCTCCTCCTTCGGTGAGCCCCAGCATTTT. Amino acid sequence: CSASSFGEPQHF.

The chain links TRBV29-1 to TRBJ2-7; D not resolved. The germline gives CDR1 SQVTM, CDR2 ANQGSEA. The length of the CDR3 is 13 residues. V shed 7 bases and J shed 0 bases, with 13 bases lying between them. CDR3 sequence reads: CSATSLHSYEQYF. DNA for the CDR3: TGCAGCGCAACCAGTCTTCACTCCTACGAGCAGTACTTC.